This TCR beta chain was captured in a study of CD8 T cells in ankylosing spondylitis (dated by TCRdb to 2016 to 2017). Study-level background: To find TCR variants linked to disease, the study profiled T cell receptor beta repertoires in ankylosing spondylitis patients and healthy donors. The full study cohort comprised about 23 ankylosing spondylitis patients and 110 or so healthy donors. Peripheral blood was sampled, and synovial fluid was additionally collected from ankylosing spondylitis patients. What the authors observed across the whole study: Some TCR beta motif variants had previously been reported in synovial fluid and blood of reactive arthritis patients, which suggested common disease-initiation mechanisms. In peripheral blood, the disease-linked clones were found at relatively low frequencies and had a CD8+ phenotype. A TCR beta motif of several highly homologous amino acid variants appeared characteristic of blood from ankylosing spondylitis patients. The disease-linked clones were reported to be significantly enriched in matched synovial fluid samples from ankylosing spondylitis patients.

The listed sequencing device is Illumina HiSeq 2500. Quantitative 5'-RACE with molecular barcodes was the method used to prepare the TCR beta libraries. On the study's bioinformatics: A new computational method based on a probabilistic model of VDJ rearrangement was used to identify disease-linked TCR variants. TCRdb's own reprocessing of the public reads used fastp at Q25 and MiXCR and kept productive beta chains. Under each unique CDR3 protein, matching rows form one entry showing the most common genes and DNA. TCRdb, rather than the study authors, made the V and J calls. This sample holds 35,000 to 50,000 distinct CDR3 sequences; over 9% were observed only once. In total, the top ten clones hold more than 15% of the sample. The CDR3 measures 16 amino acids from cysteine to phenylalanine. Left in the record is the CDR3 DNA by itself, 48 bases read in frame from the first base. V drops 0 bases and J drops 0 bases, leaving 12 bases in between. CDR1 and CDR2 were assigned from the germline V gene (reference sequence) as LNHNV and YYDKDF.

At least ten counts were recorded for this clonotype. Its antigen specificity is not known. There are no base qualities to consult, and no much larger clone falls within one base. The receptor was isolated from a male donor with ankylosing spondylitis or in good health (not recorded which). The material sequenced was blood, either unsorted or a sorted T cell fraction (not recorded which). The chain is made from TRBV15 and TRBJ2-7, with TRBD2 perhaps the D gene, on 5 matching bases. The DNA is TGTGCCACCAGCAGAGATGAGGCTAGCAGCTCCTACGAGCAGTACTTC. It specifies CATSRDEASSSYEQYF.